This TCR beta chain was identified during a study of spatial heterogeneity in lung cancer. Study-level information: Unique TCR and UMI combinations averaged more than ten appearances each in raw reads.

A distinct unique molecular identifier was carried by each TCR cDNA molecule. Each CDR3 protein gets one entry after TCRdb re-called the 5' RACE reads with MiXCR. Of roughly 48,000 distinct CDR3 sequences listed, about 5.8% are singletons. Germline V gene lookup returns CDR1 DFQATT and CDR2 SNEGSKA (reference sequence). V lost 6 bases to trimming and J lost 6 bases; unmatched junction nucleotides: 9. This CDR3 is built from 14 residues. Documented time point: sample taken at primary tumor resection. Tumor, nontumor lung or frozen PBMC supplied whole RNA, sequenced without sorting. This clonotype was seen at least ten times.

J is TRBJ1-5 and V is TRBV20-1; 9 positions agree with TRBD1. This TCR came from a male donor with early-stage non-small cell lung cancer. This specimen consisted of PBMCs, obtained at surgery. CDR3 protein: CSATDRGSGQPQHF. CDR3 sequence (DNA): TGCAGTGCCACGGACAGGGGATCCGGTCAGCCCCAGCATTTT.